This TCR beta chain was captured in a study of T cell responses to AZD1222 COVID-19 vaccine. Notes on the study in general: The number of AZD1222 recipients seropositive at baseline was only 5 to 7.

Measured with immunoSEQ multiplex PCR; TCRdb has only the in-frame clones, and not every one. The profile covers some 150,000 clones, with 82% appearing a single time and approximately 4% taken by the ten largest. On this clone: Antigen unknown.

The source is an adult in good health. The sample was peripheral blood, taken on day 0 of MenACWY control vaccination.

The CDR3, as DNA: TGCGCCAGCAGAATGACGACAGGGCTATTGGATGGCTACACCTTC. Amino acids: CASRMTTGLLDGYTF. V usage is TRBV5-1 and J usage is TRBJ1-2, with 7 bases identical to TRBD1. The CDR3 runs to 15 residues. Germline assignment: CDR1 SGHRS and CDR2 YFSETQ. Unmatched junction bases numbered 13, after V lost 5 bases and J lost 6 bases. The full variable domain, its missing parts supplied by reference TRBV5-1 and TRBJ1-2, is KAGVTQTPRYLIKTRGQQVTLSCSPISGHRSVSWYQQTPGQGLQFLFEYFSETQRNKGNFPGRFSGRQFSNSRSEMNVSTLELGDSALYLCASRMTTGLLDGYTFGSGTRLTVV.